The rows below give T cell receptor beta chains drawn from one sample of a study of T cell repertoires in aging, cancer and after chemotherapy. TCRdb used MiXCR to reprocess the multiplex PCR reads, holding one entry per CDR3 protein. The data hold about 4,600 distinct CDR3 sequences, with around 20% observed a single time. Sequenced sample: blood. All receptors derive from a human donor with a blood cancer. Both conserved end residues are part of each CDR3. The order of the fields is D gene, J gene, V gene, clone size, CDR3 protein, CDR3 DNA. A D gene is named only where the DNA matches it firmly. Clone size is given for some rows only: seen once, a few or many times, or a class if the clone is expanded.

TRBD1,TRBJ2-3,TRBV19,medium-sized,CASSMGQLSTDTQYF,TGTGCCAGTAGTATGGGACAGTTGAGCACAGATACGCAGTATTTT
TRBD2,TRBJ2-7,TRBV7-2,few,CASSLVSGGAGYEQYF,TGTGCCAGCAGCTTAGTTAGCGGGGGGGCAGGATACGAGCAGTACTTC
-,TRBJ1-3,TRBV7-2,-,CASSLGVPRSGNTIYF,TGTGCCAGCAGCTTAGGGGTACCACGCTCTGGAAACACCATATATTTT
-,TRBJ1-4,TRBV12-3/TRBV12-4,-,CASSFGGAGNEKLFF,TGTGCCAGCAGTTTTGGGGGCGCGGGTAATGAAAAACTGTTTTTT
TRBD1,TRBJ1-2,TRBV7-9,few,CASSLETGPYTF,TGTGCCAGCAGCTTGGAGACAGGGCCATACACCTTC
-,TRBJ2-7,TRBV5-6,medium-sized,CASSLLTDFGREQYF,TGTGCCAGCAGCTTATTGACAGATTTTGGGCGAGAGCAGTACTTC
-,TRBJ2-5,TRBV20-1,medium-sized,CSAREGRGQETQYF,TGCAGTGCTAGAGAGGGACGGGGGCAAGAGACCCAGTACTTC
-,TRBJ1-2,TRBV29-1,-,CSVDSAQDYFGYTF,TGCAGCGTTGATTCGGCACAGGACTACTTCGGCTACACCTTC
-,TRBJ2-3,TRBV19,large,CASSSGDSTDTQYF,TGTGCCAGTAGTAGCGGGGATAGCACAGATACGCAGTATTTT
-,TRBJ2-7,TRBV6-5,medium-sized,CASSYSEVPGYEQYF,TGTGCCAGCAGTTACTCGGAAGTCCCCGGCTACGAGCAGTACTTC
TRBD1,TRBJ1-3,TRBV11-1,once,CASSSDRGLSNTIYF,TGTGCCAGCAGTTCCGACAGGGGGCTTTCGAACACCATATATTTT
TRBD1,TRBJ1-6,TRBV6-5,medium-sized,CASSYTTGDDSPLHF,TGTGCCAGCAGTTACACGACAGGGGATGATTCACCCCTCCACTTT
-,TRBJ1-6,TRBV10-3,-,CAIRGGGNNSPLHF,TGTGCCATCAGGGGGGGGGGAAATAATTCACCCCTCCACTTT
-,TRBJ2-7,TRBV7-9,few,CASSPSGISYEQYF,TGTGCCAGCAGCCCCTCTGGGATCTCCTACGAGCAGTACTTC
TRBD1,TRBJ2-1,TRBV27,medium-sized,CASSPAGTGLYNEQFF,TGTGCCAGCAGTCCTGCCGGGACAGGGTTGTACAATGAGCAGTTCTTC
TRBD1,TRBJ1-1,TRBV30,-,CAWTTGGTEAFF,TGTGCCTGGACGACAGGGGGCACTGAAGCTTTCTTT
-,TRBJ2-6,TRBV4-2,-,CASSGGASGANVLTF,TGTGCCAGCAGCGGGGGGGCCTCTGGGGCCAACGTCCTGACTTTC
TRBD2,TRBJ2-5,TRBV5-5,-,CASSQDLAGVETQYF,TGTGCCAGCAGCCAAGATCTAGCGGGGGTGGAGACCCAGTACTTC
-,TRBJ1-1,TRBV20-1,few,CSASVGGQPEAFF,TGCAGTGCTAGTGTGGGGGGCCAACCTGAAGCTTTCTTT
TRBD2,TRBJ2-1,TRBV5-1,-,CASSLGAGGPLDEQFF,TGCGCCAGCAGCTTGGGGGCGGGGGGGCCGTTGGATGAGCAGTTCTTC
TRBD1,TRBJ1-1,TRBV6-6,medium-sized,CASSWTGTGRHTEAFF,TGTGCCAGCAGTTGGACCGGGACAGGGAGGCACACTGAAGCTTTCTTT
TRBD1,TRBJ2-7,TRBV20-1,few,CSAREFRDRVYEQYF,TGCAGTGCTAGAGAGTTTAGGGACAGGGTCTACGAGCAGTACTTC
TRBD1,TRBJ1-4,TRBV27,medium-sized,CASSKQGMGNEKLFF,TGTGCCAGCAGTAAACAGGGGATGGGTAATGAAAAACTGTTTTTT
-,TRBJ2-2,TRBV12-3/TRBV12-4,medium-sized,CASSGSGANTGELFF,TGTGCCAGCAGTGGTTCAGGGGCGAACACCGGGGAGCTGTTTTTT
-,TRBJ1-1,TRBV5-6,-,CASSQEQNTEAFF,TGTGCCAGCAGCCAAGAACAGAACACTGAAGCTTTCTTT
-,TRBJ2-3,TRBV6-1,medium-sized,CASRGTSTDTQYF,TGTGCCAGCAGGGGGACTAGCACAGATACGCAGTATTTT
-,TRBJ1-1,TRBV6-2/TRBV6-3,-,CASSPRGSVTEAFF,TGTGCCAGCAGTCCCAGGGGTAGTGTCACTGAAGCTTTCTTT
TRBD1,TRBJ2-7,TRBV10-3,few,CAIAGGDRGQYF,TGTGCCATAGCAGGGGGCGATCGTGGGCAGTACTTC
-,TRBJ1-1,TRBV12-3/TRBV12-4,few,CASSLLIDPSLNTEAFF,TGTGCCAGCAGTTTGTTGATTGACCCTTCCTTGAACACTGAAGCTTTCTTT
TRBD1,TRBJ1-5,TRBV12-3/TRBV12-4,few,CASSGTGNQPQHF,TGTGCCAGCAGTGGGACAGGGAATCAGCCCCAGCATTTT
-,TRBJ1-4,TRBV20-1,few,CSARPVTNEKLFF,TGCAGTGCTAGGCCGGTAACTAATGAAAAACTGTTTTTT
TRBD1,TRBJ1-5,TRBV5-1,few,CASSLAPGGEQPQHF,TGCGCCAGCAGCTTGGCCCCAGGGGGTGAACAGCCCCAGCATTTT
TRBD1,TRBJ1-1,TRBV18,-,CAAGQGALKTEAFF,TGTGCCGCCGGACAGGGGGCTTTAAAAACTGAAGCTTTCTTT
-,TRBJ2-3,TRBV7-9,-,CASQTEDTQYF,TGTGCCAGCCAGACAGAAGATACGCAGTATTTT
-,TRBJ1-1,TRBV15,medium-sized,CATSATRTQNTEAFF,TGTGCCACCAGCGCGACCAGAACACAAAACACTGAAGCTTTCTTT
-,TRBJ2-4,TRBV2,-,CASSEQGSYTAKNIQYF,TGTGCCAGCAGTGAGCAGGGTTCTTATACGGCCAAAAACATTCAGTACTTC
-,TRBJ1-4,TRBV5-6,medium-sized,CASSLGHRNEKLFF,TGTGCCAGCAGCTTGGGACACCGGAATGAAAAACTGTTTTTT
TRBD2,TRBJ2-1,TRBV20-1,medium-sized,CSAPSAGAGGEQFF,TGCAGTGCTCCCTCAGCGGGGGCCGGGGGTGAGCAGTTCTTC
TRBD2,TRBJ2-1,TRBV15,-,CATSSRLAGGSSYNEQFF,TGTGCCACCAGCAGTCGACTAGCGGGGGGGTCCTCCTACAATGAGCAGTTCTTC
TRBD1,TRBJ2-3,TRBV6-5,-,CASGGTGTGDTQYF,TGTGCCAGCGGGGGGACAGGGACCGGAGATACGCAGTATTTT
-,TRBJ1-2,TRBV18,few,CASSQYTRTNYGYTF,TGTGCCAGCTCTCAATATACAAGAACTAACTATGGCTACACCTTC
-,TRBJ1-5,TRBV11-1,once,CASSPPGQGSGAQPQHF,TGTGCCAGCAGCCCCCCGGGCCAGGGCAGCGGGGCCCAGCCCCAGCATTTT
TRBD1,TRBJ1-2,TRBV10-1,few,CASSEGTGYGYTF,TGCGCCAGCAGTGAGGGGACAGGATATGGCTACACCTTC
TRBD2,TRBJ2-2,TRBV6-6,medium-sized,CAAGIAGVNTGELFF,TGTGCCGCCGGAATAGCGGGGGTGAACACCGGGGAGCTGTTTTTT
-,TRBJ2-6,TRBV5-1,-,CASSQDSAGANVLTF,TGCGCCAGCAGCCAGGACAGTGCTGGGGCCAACGTCCTGACTTTC
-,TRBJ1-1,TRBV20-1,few,CSASQGPISAFF,TGCAGTGCTAGCCAGGGGCCAATAAGCGCTTTCTTT
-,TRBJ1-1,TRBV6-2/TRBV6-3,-,CASSSYSVKGTEAFF,TGTGCCAGCAGTTCATATTCGGTTAAAGGGACTGAAGCTTTCTTT
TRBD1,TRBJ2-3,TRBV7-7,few,CASSLLGTATDTQYF,TGTGCCAGCAGCTTATTAGGGACAGCTACAGATACGCAGTATTTT
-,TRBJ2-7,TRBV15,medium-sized,CATSRDGPSQVGGTYEQYF,TGTGCCACCAGCAGAGATGGGCCGTCCCAGGTCGGGGGAACCTACGAGCAGTACTTC
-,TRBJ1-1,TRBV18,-,CASSPPGGQGTEAFF,TGTGCCAGCTCACCACCTGGGGGGCAGGGCACTGAAGCTTTCTTT
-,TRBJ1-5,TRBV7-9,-,CASSLGGRQPQHF,TGTGCCAGCAGTCTGGGGGGTCGGCAGCCCCAGCATTTT
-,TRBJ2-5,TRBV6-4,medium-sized,CASRAFQETQYF,TGTGCCAGCAGGGCTTTCCAAGAGACCCAGTACTTC
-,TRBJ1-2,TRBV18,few,CASSPNHRDGYTF,TGTGCCAGCTCACCAAACCACAGGGATGGCTACACCTTC
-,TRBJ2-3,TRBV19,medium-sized,CASSISPGQGADTQYF,TGTGCCAGTAGTATTTCGCCAGGTCAGGGCGCAGATACGCAGTATTTT
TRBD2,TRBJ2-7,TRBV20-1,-,CSASGTSGPYEQYF,TGCAGTGCTTCCGGGACTAGCGGCCCCTACGAGCAGTACTTC
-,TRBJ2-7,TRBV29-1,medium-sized,CSVEVQVRGQQYF,TGCAGCGTTGAGGTGCAGGTTCGGGGACAGCAGTACTTC
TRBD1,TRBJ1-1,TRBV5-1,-,CASSPGQGAAEAFF,TGCGCCAGCAGCCCTGGACAGGGGGCGGCTGAAGCTTTCTTT
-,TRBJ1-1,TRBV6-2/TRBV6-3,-,CASAEGNTEAFF,TGTGCCAGCGCAGAGGGGAACACTGAAGCTTTCTTT
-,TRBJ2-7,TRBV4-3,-,CASSPTIPDRQYF,TGCGCCAGCAGCCCCACGATCCCCGATCGGCAGTACTTC